These T cell receptor beta chains were read from a single sample in a study of cytomegalovirus exposure and HLA in healthy donors. TCRdb's table, derived via immunoSEQ multiplex PCR, lists solely in-frame clones and lacks some. Among 100,000 to 150,000 clones, 60% to 80% were seen once, and the ten largest hold about 2.6%. Input material: PBMCs. All receptors come from a woman aged 55-75 years in good health and CMV-seropositive. Each CDR3 is given with its conserved first and last residue. The D gene is left open where the match is weak. Clone size is stated in some rows and not others, as once, few, many or a class when expanded.

size	J	D	V	DNA	CDR3
few	TRBJ2-5	NA	TRBV6-4	TGTGCCAGCAGTGACTCGGGGGGGGGCGAGTTAGAGACCCAGTACTTC	CASSDSGGGELETQYF
NA	TRBJ1-1	NA	TRBV6-4	TGTGCCAGCAGTGACTCCGCAGGGGAGACTGAAGCTTTCTTT	CASSDSAGETEAFF
NA	TRBJ2-3	TRBD2	TRBV7-3	TGTGCCAGCAGCTTAAGTATTAGCGGGGGGGATACGCAGTATTTT	CASSLSISGGDTQYF
once	TRBJ2-3	TRBD2	TRBV5-6	TGTGCCAGCAGCCTTCGCTTAGCGGGGGCAACAGATACGCAGTATTTT	CASSLRLAGATDTQYF
few	TRBJ2-3	NA	TRBV23-1	TGCGCCAGCAGTCAACCGGGCCCCGGGGATCAGCAGTATTTT	CASSQPGPGDQQYF
NA	TRBJ1-2	TRBD1	TRBV28	TGTGCCAGCAGTTTAATCAGGGGGGACTATGGCTACACCTTC	CASSLIRGDYGYTF
few	TRBJ1-2	NA	TRBV6-5	TGTGCCAGCAGTTACTCGAGGCCCGGGGGCTATGGCTACACCTTC	CASSYSRPGGYGYTF
NA	TRBJ1-2	TRBD1	TRBV9	TGTGCCAGCAGCGTCGAGGGACAGGGAGGCTATGGCTACACCTTC	CASSVEGQGGYGYTF
NA	TRBJ2-7	NA	TRBV28	TGTGCCAGCAGTTTAGACCCCCAGGGCTTC	CASSLDPQGF
once	TRBJ1-1	TRBD1	TRBV5-4	TGTGCCAGCAACTTCCAGGGGGATCCCACTGAAGCTTTCTTT	CASNFQGDPTEAFF
NA	TRBJ2-1	NA	TRBV7-2	TGTGCCAGCAGCCGCGAGGGCCCCTACAATGAGCAGTTCTTC	CASSREGPYNEQFF
NA	TRBJ2-5	NA	TRBV5-1	TGCGCCAGCAGCTTTCATCGGGAGACCCAGTACTTC	CASSFHRETQYF
NA	TRBJ2-7	TRBD1	TRBV6-5	TGTGCCAGCAGCTACCGGGACAGGGGATCCTACGAGCAGTACTTC	CASSYRDRGSYEQYF
NA	TRBJ1-1	NA	TRBV5-4	TGTGCCAGCATCCCGCCAGGGAACACTGAAGCTTTCTTT	CASIPPGNTEAFF
once	TRBJ1-6	TRBD1	TRBV27	TGTGCCAGCAGTTTCAGGGGGGTATTGGGTAATTCACCCCTCCACTTT	CASSFRGVLGNSPLHF
few	TRBJ1-1	NA	TRBV19	TGTGCCAGTAAAGAGGACAGCTATTACACTGAAGCTTTCTTT	CASKEDSYYTEAFF
NA	TRBJ2-1	TRBD1	TRBV5-8	TGTGCCAGCAGCTTGGCCGATATTCGGGACAGGGAGTACAATGAGCAGTTCTTC	CASSLADIRDREYNEQFF
NA	TRBJ1-2	TRBD1	TRBV27	TGTGCCAGCAGTCCCCGGGACAGGGGGACCTTTCGGGGCTACACCTTC	CASSPRDRGTFRGYTF
NA	TRBJ2-7	TRBD2	TRBV5-1	TGCGCCAGCAGACTAGCGGGGGGCACGAGCTCCTACGAGCAGTACTTC	CASRLAGGTSSYEQYF
few	TRBJ1-2	TRBD1	TRBV19	TGTGCCACTAAACCGGGACAGGATAACTATGGCTACACCTTC	CATKPGQDNYGYTF
NA	TRBJ2-7	NA	TRBV10-3	TGTGCCACTCTTTCCGGAGCCCATGGCGAGCAGTACTTC	CATLSGAHGEQYF
NA	TRBJ2-2	NA	TRBV29-1	TGCAGCGTTGCGACAGTTGCGAACACCGGGGAGCTGTTTTTT	CSVATVANTGELFF
NA	TRBJ1-2	NA	TRBV4-1	TGCGCCAGCAGCCAAGCCAGGGATGGCTACACCTTC	CASSQARDGYTF
few	TRBJ1-1	NA	TRBV7-9	TGTGCCAGCAGCAGACCAGGGTGGAACACTGAAGCTTTCTTT	CASSRPGWNTEAFF
NA	TRBJ1-4	NA	TRBV14	TGTGCCAGCAGTTACAGGGCAACTAATGAAAAACTGTTTTTT	CASSYRATNEKLFF
NA	TRBJ2-2	NA	TRBV7-7	TGTGCCAGCAGCCCAGGACAGAACACCGGGGAGCTGTTTTTT	CASSPGQNTGELFF
few	TRBJ1-2	TRBD1	TRBV12-5	TGTGCTAGTGGTTTCGGCGTCAGGGGGCCAAACTATGGCTACACCTTC	CASGFGVRGPNYGYTF
NA	TRBJ2-1	TRBD1	TRBV5-6	TGTGCCAGCAGCCCCCAGGGGGCCTATGATGAGCAGTTCTTC	CASSPQGAYDEQFF
NA	TRBJ1-1	NA	TRBV25-1	TGTGCCAGCAGTGACTTGGGCCCCCGAAAGGCTGAAGCTTTCTTT	CASSDLGPRKAEAFF
once	TRBJ1-4	NA	TRBV5-1	TGCGCCAGCAGGTGGCAGACTGCAACTAATGAAAAACTGTTTTTT	CASRWQTATNEKLFF
NA	TRBJ1-5	TRBD1	TRBV5-1	TGCGCCAGCAGCTTAGGACAGGGAGACAATCAGCCCCAGCATTTT	CASSLGQGDNQPQHF
few	TRBJ1-3	TRBD1	TRBV7-2	TGTGCCAGCAGCCCCACAGGGGGCGCGGCTGGAAACACCATATATTTT	CASSPTGGAAGNTIYF
few	TRBJ1-4	NA	TRBV21-1	TGTGCCCTAGCGGGCAGGGGAGGAAACTCAACTAATGAAAAACTGTTTTTT	CALAGRGGNSTNEKLFF
once	TRBJ1-1	TRBD1	TRBV9	TGTGCCGGCAGGCCGGGACAGACGAACACTGAAGCTTTCTTT	CAGRPGQTNTEAFF
NA	TRBJ1-5	NA	TRBV9	TGTGCCAGCAGCCCCCGGGAAGTTAATCAGCCCCAGCATTTT	CASSPREVNQPQHF
NA	TRBJ2-3	NA	TRBV10-2	TGCGCCAGCAGTGTGGGTGCGGGGGCCCTCCCTAGCACAGATACGCAGTATTTT	CASSVGAGALPSTDTQYF
NA	TRBJ2-5	TRBD2	TRBV5-1	TGCGCCAGCAGCTCGACTAGCGGGGGCGCAGAGACCCAGTACTTC	CASSSTSGGAETQYF
NA	TRBJ2-7	NA	TRBV5-4	TGTGCCAGCAGCTTGGAGGGAGGCATCAGCTACGAGCAGTACTTC	CASSLEGGISYEQYF
NA	TRBJ1-6	NA	TRBV6-4	TGTGCCAGCAGTGAAGGAGGTAATTCACCCCTCCACTTT	CASSEGGNSPLHF
NA	TRBJ2-7	TRBD1	TRBV10-1	TGCGCCAGCAGTGAGGGGACAGGGTTGGGCGAGCAGTACTTC	CASSEGTGLGEQYF
NA	TRBJ2-7	TRBD2	TRBV18	TGTGCCAGCTCACCTCCCCCGGGAGGGATCGAGCAGTACTTC	CASSPPPGGIEQYF
NA	TRBJ1-2	TRBD1	TRBV5-1	TGCGCCAGCAGCTCCCGGGACAGCCCCATAGGAGGCTACACCTTC	CASSSRDSPIGGYTF
NA	TRBJ2-2	TRBD1	TRBV25-1	TGTGCCAGCAGTGAACCTTACGGACAGGGGGCCGGGGAGCTGTTTTTT	CASSEPYGQGAGELFF
NA	TRBJ1-5	TRBD1	TRBV5-5	TGTGCCAGCAGCTTTTCAGGGGGCGCAGTCCAGCCCCAGCATTTT	CASSFSGGAVQPQHF
NA	TRBJ2-7	TRBD1	TRBV25-1	TGTGCCAGCAGTAACAGGGGCAGATACGAGCAGTACTTC	CASSNRGRYEQYF
many	TRBJ1-1	NA	TRBV19	TGTGCCGGCGGGGAGGGTTACACTGAAGCTTTCTTT	CAGGEGYTEAFF
once	TRBJ2-1	NA	TRBV13	TGTGCCAGCAGCCCGGGCTCGGGGGGCTACAAACAGTTCTTC	CASSPGSGGYKQFF
NA	TRBJ2-7	TRBD2	TRBV13	TGTGCCAGCAGCTATGGACTAGCGGGGGGGGGTTACGAGCAGTACTTC	CASSYGLAGGGYEQYF
few	TRBJ1-4	TRBD1	TRBV5-1	TGCGCCAGCAGCCCTCTCGCCTACCGGGACAGGGGTTCCGGTAATGAAAAACTGTTTTTT	CASSPLAYRDRGSGNEKLFF
NA	TRBJ2-3	TRBD2	TRBV9	TGTGCCAGCAGCGTGACTAGCGGTTTCACAGATACGCAGTATTTT	CASSVTSGFTDTQYF
NA	TRBJ2-7	TRBD1	TRBV5-4	TGTGCCAGCAGCTTGGGACAGGGGTGGAACGAGCAGTACTTC	CASSLGQGWNEQYF
NA	TRBJ2-1	NA	TRBV7-9	TGTGCCAGCAGCCCCCAGGGTACCAGGGAAAATGAGCAGTTCTTC	CASSPQGTRENEQFF
NA	TRBJ2-1	NA	TRBV11-2	TGTGCCAGCAGCTTAGTTCCTCAGGATGAGCAGTTCTTC	CASSLVPQDEQFF
NA	TRBJ1-6	NA	TRBV15	TGTGCCACCAGCAGGAGGGCCCTCCACGGACCCTCCTATAATTCACCCCTCCACTTT	CATSRRALHGPSYNSPLHF
NA	TRBJ2-7	TRBD1	TRBV7-9	TGTGCCAGCACCACCACAGGGGGCGCGGCCGACGAGCAGTACTTC	CASTTTGGAADEQYF